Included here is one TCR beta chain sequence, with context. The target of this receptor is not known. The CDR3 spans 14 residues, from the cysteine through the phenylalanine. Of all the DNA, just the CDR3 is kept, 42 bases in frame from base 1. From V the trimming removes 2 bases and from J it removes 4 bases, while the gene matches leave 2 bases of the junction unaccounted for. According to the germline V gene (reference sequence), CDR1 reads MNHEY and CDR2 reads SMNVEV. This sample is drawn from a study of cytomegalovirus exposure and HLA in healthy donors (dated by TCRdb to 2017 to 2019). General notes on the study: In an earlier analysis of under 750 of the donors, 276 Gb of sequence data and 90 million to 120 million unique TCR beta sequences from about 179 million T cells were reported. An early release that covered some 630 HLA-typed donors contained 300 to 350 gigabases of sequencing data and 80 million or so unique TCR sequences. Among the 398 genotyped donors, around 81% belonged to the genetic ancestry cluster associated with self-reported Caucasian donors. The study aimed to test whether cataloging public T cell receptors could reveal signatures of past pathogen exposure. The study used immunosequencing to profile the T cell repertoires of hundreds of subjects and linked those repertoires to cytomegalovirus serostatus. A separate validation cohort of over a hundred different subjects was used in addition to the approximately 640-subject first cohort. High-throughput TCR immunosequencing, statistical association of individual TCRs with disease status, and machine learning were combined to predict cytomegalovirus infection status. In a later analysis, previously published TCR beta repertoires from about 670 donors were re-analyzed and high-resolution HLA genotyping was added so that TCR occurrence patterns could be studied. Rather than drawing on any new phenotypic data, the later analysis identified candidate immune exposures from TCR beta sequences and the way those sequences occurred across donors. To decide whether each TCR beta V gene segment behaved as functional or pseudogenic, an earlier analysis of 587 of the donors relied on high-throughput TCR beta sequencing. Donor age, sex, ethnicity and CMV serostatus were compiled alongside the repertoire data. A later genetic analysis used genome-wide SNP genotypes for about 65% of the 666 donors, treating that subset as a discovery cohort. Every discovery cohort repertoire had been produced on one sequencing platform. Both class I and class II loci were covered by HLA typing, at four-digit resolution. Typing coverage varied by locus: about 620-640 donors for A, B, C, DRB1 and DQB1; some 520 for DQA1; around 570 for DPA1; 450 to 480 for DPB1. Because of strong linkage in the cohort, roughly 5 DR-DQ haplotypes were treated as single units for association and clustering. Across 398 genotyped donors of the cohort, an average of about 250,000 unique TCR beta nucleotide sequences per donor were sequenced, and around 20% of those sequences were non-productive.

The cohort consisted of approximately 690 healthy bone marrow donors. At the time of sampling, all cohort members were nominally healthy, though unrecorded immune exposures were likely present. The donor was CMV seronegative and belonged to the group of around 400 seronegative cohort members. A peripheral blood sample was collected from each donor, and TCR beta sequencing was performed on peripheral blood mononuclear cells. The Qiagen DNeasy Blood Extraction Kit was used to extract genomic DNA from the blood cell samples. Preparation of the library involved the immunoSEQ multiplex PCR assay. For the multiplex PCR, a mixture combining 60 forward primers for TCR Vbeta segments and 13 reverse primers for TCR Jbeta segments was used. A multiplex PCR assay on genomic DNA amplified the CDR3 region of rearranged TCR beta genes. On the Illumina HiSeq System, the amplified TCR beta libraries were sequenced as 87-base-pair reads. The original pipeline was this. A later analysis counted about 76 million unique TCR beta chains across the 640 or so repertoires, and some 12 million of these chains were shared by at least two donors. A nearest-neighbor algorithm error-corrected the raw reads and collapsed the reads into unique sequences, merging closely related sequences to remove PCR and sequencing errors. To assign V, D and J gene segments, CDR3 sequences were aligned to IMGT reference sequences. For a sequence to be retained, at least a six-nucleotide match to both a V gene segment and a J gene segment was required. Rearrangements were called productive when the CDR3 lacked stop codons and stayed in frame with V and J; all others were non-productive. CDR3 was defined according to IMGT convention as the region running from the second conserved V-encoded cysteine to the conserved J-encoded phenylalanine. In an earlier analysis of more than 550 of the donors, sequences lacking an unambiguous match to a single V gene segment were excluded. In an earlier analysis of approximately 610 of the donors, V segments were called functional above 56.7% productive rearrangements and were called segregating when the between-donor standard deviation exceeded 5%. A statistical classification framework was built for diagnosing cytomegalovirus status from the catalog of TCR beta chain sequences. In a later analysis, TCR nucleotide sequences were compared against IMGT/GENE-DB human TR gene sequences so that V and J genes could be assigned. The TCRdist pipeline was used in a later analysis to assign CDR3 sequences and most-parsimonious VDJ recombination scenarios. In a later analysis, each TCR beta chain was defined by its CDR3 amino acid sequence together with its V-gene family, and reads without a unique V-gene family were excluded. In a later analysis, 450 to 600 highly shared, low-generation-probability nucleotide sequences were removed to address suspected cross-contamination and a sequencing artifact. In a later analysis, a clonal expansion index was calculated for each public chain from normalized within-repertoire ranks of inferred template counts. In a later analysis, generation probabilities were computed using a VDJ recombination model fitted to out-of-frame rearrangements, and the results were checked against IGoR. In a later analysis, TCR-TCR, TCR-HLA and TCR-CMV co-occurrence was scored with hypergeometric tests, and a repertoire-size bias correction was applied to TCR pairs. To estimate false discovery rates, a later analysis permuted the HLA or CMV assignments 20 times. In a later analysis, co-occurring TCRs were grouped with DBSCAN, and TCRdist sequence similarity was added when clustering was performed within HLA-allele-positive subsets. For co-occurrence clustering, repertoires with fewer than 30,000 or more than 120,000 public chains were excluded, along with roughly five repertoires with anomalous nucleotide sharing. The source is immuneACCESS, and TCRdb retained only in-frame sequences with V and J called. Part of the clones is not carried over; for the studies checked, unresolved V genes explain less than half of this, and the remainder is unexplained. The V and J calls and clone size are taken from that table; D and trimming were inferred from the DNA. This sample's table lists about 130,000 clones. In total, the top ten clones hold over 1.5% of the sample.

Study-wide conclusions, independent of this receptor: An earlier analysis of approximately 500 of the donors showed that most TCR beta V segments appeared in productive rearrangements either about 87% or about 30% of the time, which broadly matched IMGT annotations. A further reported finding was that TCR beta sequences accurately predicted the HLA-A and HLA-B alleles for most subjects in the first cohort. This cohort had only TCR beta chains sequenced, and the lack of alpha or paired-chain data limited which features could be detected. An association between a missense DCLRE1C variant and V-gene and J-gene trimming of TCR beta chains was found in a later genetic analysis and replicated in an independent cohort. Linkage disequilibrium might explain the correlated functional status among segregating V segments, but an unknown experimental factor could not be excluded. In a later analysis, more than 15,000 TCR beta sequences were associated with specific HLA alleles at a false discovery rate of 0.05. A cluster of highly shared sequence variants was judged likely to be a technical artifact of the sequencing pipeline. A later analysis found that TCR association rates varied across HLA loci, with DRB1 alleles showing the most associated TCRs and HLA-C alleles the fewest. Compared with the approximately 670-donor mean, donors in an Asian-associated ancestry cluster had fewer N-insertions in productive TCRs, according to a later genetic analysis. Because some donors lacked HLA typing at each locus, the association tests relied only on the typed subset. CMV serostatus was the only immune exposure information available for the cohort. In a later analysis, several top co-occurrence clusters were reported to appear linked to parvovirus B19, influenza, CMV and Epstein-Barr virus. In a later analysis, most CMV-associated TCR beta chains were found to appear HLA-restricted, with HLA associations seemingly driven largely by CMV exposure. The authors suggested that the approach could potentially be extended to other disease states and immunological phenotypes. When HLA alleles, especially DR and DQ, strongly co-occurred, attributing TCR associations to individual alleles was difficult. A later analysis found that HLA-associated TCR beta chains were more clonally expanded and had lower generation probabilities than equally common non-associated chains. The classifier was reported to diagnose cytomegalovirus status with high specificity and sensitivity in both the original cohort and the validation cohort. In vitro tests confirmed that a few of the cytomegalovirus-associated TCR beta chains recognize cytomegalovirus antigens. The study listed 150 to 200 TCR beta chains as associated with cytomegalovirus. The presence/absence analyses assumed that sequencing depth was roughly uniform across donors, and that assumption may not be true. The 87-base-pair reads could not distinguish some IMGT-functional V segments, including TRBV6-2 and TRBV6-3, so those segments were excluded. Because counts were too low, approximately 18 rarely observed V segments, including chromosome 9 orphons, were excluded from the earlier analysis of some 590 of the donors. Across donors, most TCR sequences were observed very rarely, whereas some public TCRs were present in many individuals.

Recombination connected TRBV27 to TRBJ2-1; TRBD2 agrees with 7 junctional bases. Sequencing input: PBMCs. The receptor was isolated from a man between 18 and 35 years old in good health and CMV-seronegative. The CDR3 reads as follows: CASSLGGGYNEQFF. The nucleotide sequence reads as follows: TGTGCCAGCAGTTTAGGGGGGGGTTACAATGAGCAGTTCTTC.